This T cell receptor beta chain was sequenced for a study of cytomegalovirus exposure and HLA in healthy donors. The V end lost 1 base, the J end lost 0 bases, and 9 bases lay between the germline ends. This CDR3 has 14 residues. CDR1 GTSNPN and CDR2 SVGIG come from the germline V gene (reference sequence). The PCR ran on 60 Vbeta and 13 Jbeta primers. Repertoires were generated with immunoSEQ multiplex PCR, while TCRdb's copy carries only in-frame clones and drops some. Here the sample spans under 150,000 clones, about 83% being singletons. A word on this clone: Its specificity is not known.

Whole-study results and caveats: 164 TCR beta chains were listed as cytomegalovirus-associated.

This receptor was taken from a girl aged 2-15 years in good health and CMV-seronegative. Sequencing was done on a sample of PBMCs. V is TRBV30 and J is TRBJ1-1; a possible D gene is TRBD1 (5 bases). DNA for the CDR3: TGTGCCTGGAGTGGAGACAGTATGAACACTGAAGCTTTCTTT. Its protein is CAWSGDSMNTEAFF.